This T cell receptor beta chain was sequenced in a study of technical replicates of blood from several donors. Assay used: immunoSEQ multiplex PCR; TCRdb lists only in-frame clones, some missing. The data contain fewer than 85,000 clones, approximately 97% of them singletons. V dropped 2 bases and J dropped 7; count of bases not matched to a gene: 0. Germline V CDR1 and CDR2: MDHEN, SYDVKM. CDR3 length equals 14 residues. The sample taken for sequencing was T cells isolated from PBMCs. This rearrangement joins TRBV28 to TRBJ1-4, with 11 bases matching TRBD1. The TCR was taken from a human donor in good health. The CDR3 loop is CASSLGTGGEKLFF. As DNA, the CDR3 is TGTGCCAGCAGTTTAGGGACAGGGGGTGAAAAACTGTTTTTT.